The entry that follows covers one T cell receptor beta chain sequence. Its antigen is unknown. The CDR3 extends over 14 amino acids. Trimming shortened V by 3 bases and J by 7 bases, and 13 bases separated the two germline ends. Looked up from germline, CDR1 is MGHRA and CDR2 is YSYEKL. A 120-subject validation cohort, separate from the 666-subject first cohort, supplied the donors. The data derive from a study of cytomegalovirus exposure and HLA in healthy donors. Overall study context: A subsequent analysis reported that the 120 validation repertoires were produced on the same platform that had also been used for the roughly 670 first-cohort repertoires. Study-level points and caveats: High specificity and sensitivity for cytomegalovirus status were reported for the classifier. Among the CMV-associated chains, a few were confirmed in vitro as specific for CMV antigens.

Sequencing was performed with immunoSEQ multiplex PCR; in TCRdb, only in-frame clones are kept and a portion is missing. The table lists more than 95,000 clones, approximately 86% of them singletons, with about 4.1% in the top ten. The sample was PBMCs. This sequence joins TRBV4-1 and TRBJ1-5; D may be TRBD1 (5 bases). The source is a man younger than 35 in good health and CMV-seropositive. The CDR3 nucleotides read TGCGCCAGCAGCCAGGAGCAGGGTAGCCAGCCCCAGCATTTT. This sequence encodes CASSQEQGSQPQHF.